Included here is one T cell receptor beta chain sequence, with context. Its specificity is unknown. The sample originates from a study of T cell responses to AZD1222 COVID-19 vaccine. Overall study results and limits: Among those given AZD1222, only five or six were seropositive at baseline. Repertoire sampling was restricted to post-peak T cell response timepoints. Increases in Spike-specific TCR breadth and depth were seen after two AZD1222 doses.

V was shortened by 3 bases and J by 1 base, with 13 bases between the two germline ends. Germline V gives CDR1 MGHDK, CDR2 SYGVNS. CDR3 length: 16 amino acids. The assay was immunoSEQ multiplex PCR, and TCRdb's table has in-frame clones only and misses some. The profile shows roughly 67,000 clones, about nine tenths of them singletons. The source is an adult in good health. Source: peripheral blood, taken on day 0 of AZD1222 vaccination. V gene TRBV25-1 combines with J gene TRBJ1-5; maybe TRBD1 (5 bases). The CDR3 spells CASSDSGRESNQPQHF. DNA for the CDR3: TGTGCCAGCAGTGACTCGGGACGGGAAAGCAATCAGCCCCAGCATTTT. Based on the CDR3 plus reference TRBV25-1 and TRBJ1-5, the full variable domain is EADIYQTPRYLVIGTGKKITLECSQTMGHDKMYWYQQDPGMELHLIHYSYGVNSTEKGDLSSESTVSRIRTEHFPLTLESARPSHTSQYLCASSDSGRESNQPQHFGDGTRLSIL.